These 8 T cell receptor beta chains were sequenced from one sample in a study of metastatic and nonmetastatic thyroid tumors. TCRdb called clones again from the PCR reads with MiXCR. The table includes about 30,000 clones, 25% detected once. Patients were all untreated before their thyroid surgery. Sequenced material: blood. These receptors were collected from a female donor with papillary thyroid cancer or a benign thyroid nodule (not recorded which). Some clones in this sample may be carry-over from other donors' samples.

In regard to this clone: Germline is not matched at one junction end, which may reflect a read error. This rearrangement joins TRBV7-2 to TRBJ2-1, with D unresolved. Germline loops: CDR1 SGHTA, CDR2 FQGNSA. The CDR3 totals 14 residues. The DNA of the CDR3 is TGTGCCAACAGCTTAGACTTGTTAGCCCATGAGCAGTTCTTC. The encoded protein is CANSLDLLAHEQFF.

A remark on this clone: One end of the junction varies from germline; a read error may be responsible. The chain uses TRBV30 and TRBJ1-1; D perhaps matches TRBD1 (5 bases). Germline lookup yields CDR1 GTSNPN and CDR2 SVGIG (reference sequence). The CDR3 contains 15 residues. The DNA of the CDR3 is TGTGCCTGGAGTGTAGGTTTGCCGGGGCCCTCTGAACCTTTCTTT. This sequence encodes CAWSVGLPGPSEPFF.

Notes on this clone: Additional DNA sequences in this sample encode the identical CDR3. The V gene is TRBV20-1, the J gene TRBJ1-1; no firm D call. V was cut by 1 base and J by 3 bases, with 6 bases left in between. Germline-derived CDR1 and CDR2 are DFQATT and SNEGSKA (reference sequence). This CDR3 is built from 12 residues. The chain's CDR3 is CSARVRDTEAFF. The DNA for the CDR3 is TGCAGTGCTAGAGTCCGGGACACTGAAGCTTTCTTT.

There are a few counts of this clone. The genes are TRBV20-1 and TRBJ2-7, with 9 positions matching TRBD2. This CDR3 has 13 amino acids. The J segment lost 2 bases and the V segment lost 1 base, leaving 0 bases of the junction unmatched. Germline V gene sequence: CDR1 DFQATT, CDR2 SNEGSKA (reference sequence). Here the CDR3 reads CSARGLAAYEQYF. The DNA of the CDR3 is TGCAGTGCTAGAGGACTAGCGGCCTACGAGCAGTACTTC.

The table lists this clone with many counts. Germline is not matched at one junction end, which may reflect a read error. Other DNA variants within this sample encode the same CDR3. The rearrangement joins TRBV20-1 to TRBJ1-5, with D tentatively TRBD1 (6 bases). Germline lookup yields CDR1 DFQATT and CDR2 SNEGSKA (reference sequence). The CDR3 sequence is 15 residues long. The CDR3 sequence: CSARVRTARNQPQHF. The CDR3 coding sequence is TGCAGTGCTAGGGTCCGGACAGCTCGCAATCAGCCTCAGCATTTT.

As regards this clone: No conserved phenylalanine or tryptophan ends this CDR3, so it is likely a read error. V gene TRBV6-4 combines with J gene TRBJ2-3; D unclear. This CDR3 region has 16 residues. The V gene's germline CDR1 is MRHNA and CDR2 SNTAGT. V was trimmed by 3 bases and J by 2 bases, leaving 15 bases between them. In DNA form, the CDR3 reads TGTGCCAGCAGTGAGAAAGGTCAGACCTACACAGATACGCAGTATTTA. This translates into CASSEKGQTYTDTQYL.

This clone was seen repeatedly, ten times or more. The V and J genes are TRBV3-1 and TRBJ1-1, with 10 bases fitting TRBD1. Unmatched junction bases numbered 4, after V lost 2 bases and J lost 7 bases. Germline V gives CDR1 LGHDT, CDR2 YNNKEL (reference sequence). There are 14 residues in the CDR3. The CDR3 nucleotides are TGTGCCAGCAGCCAACTTGGACAGGGGGGTGAAGCTTTCTTT. Encoded protein: CASSQLGQGGEAFF.

The rearrangement joins TRBV20-1 to TRBJ2-7; D is uncertain. CDR3 length equals 13 residues. Germline CDR1 and CDR2: DFQATT and SNEGSKA (reference sequence). V lost 5 bases and J lost 7, with 18 bases in between. CDR3 amino acids: CSAERRLSEEQYF. The CDR3 DNA reads TGCAGTGCTGAGCGAAGATTATCTGAGGAGCAGTACTTC.